The T cell receptor (beta chain) described here comes from a study of T-cell reconstitution after alpha-beta-depleted transplantation in children. Preparation of the TCRbeta library used unique molecular identifiers. Each CDR3 protein is one row after TCRdb ran MiXCR on the PCR reads. Of around 370,000 distinct CDR3 sequences listed, 9% to 12% were seen once; the top ten hold 2% to 3%. Sequences were derived from PBMCs from the stem cell graft donor, sampled from the stem cell graft. The receptor was derived from a human donor who donated a stem cell graft to a child with acute lymphoblastic leukemia.

CDR3 residues: CASRGAAGANVLTF. Written as DNA, the CDR3 is TGTGCCAGCAGAGGGGCGGCCGGGGCCAACGTCCTGACTTTC. The rearrangement uses TRBV6-1 and TRBJ2-6, with a weak D call TRBD1 (5 bases). V was trimmed by 6 bases and J by 4 bases, leaving 10 bases between them. The CDR3 loop spans 14 amino acids. The germline CDR1 and CDR2 sequences are MNHNS and SASEGT.